The entry that follows covers one TCR beta chain sequence. The method was immunoSEQ multiplex PCR; TCRdb's version includes in-frame clones alone and lacks a portion of them. This sample has around 50,000 clones, with 65% to 90% found just once. The V and J ends lost 5 bases and 6 bases respectively, with 11 bases between them. The CDR3 is 13 residues long. This entry is derived from a study of T cell responses to AZD1222 COVID-19 vaccine. The V call is TRBV12-3 or TRBV12-4, the J call TRBJ1-5; tentatively, D is TRBD1 (6 bases). The sequence was obtained from an adult who received the AZD1222 COVID-19 vaccine. The sequencing here drew on peripheral blood, taken 28 days after the second AZD1222 dose. CDR3: CASSQGKGQPQHF. The CDR3 DNA reads as TGTGCCAGCAGTCAGGGGAAAGGTCAGCCCCAGCATTTT.